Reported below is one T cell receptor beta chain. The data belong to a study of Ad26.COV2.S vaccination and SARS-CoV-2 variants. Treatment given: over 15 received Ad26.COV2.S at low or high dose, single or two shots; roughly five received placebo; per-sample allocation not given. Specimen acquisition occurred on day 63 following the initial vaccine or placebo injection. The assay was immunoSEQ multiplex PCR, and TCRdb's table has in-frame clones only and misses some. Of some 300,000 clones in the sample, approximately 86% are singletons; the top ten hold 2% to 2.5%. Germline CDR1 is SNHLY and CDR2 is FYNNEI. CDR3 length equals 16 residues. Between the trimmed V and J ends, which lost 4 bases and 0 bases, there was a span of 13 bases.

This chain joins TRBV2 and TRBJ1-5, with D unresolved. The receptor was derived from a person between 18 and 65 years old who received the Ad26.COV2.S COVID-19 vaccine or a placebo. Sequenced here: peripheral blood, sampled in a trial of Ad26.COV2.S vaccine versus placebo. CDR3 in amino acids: CASSVERADSNQPQHF. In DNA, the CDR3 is TGTGCCAGCAGTGTGGAGCGAGCAGATAGCAATCAGCCCCAGCATTTT. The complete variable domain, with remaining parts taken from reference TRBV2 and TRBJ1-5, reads EPEVTQTPSHQVTQMGQEVILRCVPISNHLYFYWYRQILGQKVEFLVSFYNNEISEKSEIFDDQFSVERPDGSNFTLKIRSTKLEDSAMYFCASSVERADSNQPQHFGDGTRLSIL.